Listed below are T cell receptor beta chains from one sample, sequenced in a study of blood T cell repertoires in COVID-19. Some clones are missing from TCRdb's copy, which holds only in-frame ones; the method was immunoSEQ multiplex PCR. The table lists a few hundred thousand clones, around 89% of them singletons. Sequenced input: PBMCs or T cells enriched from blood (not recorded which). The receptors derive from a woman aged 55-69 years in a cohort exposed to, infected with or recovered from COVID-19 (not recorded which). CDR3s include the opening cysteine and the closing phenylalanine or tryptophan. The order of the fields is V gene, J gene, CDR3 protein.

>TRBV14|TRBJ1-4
CASSQQGEANEKLFF
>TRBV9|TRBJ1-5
CGGPSNQPQHF
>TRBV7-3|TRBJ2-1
CASSRDRGNNEQFF
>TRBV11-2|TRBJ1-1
CASSLVLMRDTEAFF
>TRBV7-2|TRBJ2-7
CASSPGQGMGEQYF
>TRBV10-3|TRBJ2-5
CAISPGDTETQYF
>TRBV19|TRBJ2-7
CASRNPRGPNHFEQYF
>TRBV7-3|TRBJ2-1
CASSLRGSSGRGSYNEQFF
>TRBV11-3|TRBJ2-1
CASSLPGVRNEQFF
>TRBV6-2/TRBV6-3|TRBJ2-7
CASSYSAAAWYEQYF
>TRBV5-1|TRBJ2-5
CASSLAPGQMTQYF
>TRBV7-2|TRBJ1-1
CASSFVLSEAFF
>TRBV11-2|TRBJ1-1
CASSSQGASTEAFF
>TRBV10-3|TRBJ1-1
CATQQGPEAFF